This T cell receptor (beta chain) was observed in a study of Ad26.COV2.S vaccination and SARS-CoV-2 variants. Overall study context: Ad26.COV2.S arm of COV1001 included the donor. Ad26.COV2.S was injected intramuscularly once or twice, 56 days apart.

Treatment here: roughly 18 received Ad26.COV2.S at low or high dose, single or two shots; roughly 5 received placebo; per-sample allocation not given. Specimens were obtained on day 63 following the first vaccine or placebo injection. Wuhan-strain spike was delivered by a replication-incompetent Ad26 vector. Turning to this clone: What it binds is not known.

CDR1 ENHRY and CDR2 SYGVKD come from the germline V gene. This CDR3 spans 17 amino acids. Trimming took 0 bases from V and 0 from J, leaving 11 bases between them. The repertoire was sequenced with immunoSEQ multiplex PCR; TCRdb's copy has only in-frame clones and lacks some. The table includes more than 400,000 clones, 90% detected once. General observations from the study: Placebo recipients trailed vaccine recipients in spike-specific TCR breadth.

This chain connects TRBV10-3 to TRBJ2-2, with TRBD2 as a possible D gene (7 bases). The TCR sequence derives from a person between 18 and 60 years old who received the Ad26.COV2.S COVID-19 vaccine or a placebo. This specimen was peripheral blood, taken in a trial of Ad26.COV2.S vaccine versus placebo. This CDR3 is CAISESGAGANTGELFF. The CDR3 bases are TGTGCCATCAGTGAGTCGGGGGCGGGGGCGAACACCGGGGAGCTGTTTTTT.